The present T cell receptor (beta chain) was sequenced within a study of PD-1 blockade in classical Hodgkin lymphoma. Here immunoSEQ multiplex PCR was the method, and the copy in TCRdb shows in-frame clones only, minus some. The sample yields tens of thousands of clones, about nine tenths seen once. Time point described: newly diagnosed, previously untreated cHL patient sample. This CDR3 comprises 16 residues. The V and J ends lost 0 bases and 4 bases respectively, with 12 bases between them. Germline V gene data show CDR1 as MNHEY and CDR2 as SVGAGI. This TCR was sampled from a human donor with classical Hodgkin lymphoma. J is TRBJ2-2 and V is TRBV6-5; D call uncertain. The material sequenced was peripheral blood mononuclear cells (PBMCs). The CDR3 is CASSYSRELVTGELFF. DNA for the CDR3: TGTGCCAGCAGTTACTCTCGCGAGCTCGTCACCGGGGAGCTGTTTTTT.